This T cell receptor beta chain was documented in a study of shared T cell receptors in the human thymus. Profiling relied on immunoSEQ multiplex PCR, and the TCRdb table lists in-frame clones only, not all of them. The data contain 500,000 to 550,000 clones, approximately 80% of them seen just once; the ten biggest clones take up 0.013%. This clone has just a few counts. Another study also made use of these data, one on human thymus T cells. That investigation notes: Each of the donors was a healthy Finnish infant who was undergoing open corrective cardiac surgery for congenital heart defects. Resections obtained during corrective heart surgery supplied the thymus tissue.

The clonotype comes from a boy younger than two with a congenital heart defect. The sequencing sample was made of thymocytes.

CDR3 sequence reads: CASSRGRQGGKMEQYF. DNA for the CDR3: TGTGCCAGTAGTAGGGGAAGACAGGGGGGTAAGATGGAGCAGTACTTC. V is TRBV19 and J is TRBJ2-7, with 9 positions matching TRBD1. After removal of 4 bases from V and 7 bases from J, the junction contained 14 bases not matched to a gene. This CDR3 contains 16 residues. CDR1 and CDR2 (germline): LNHDA, SQIVND (reference sequence).